This T cell receptor (beta chain) was identified in a study of T cell repertoires in cytomegalovirus infection. Background on the study: The study used recently identified HLA-C-restricted and well-studied HLA-B-restricted CMV epitopes. CMV infection plus the matching HLA type was flagged by public TCR beta signatures. Study observations and caveats: Individuals carrying CMV plus the relevant HLA were identified by cumulative frequency of public TCR beta families.

TCRdb processed the reads anew with MiXCR; each CDR3 protein has one entry. The sample has fewer than 1,000,000 distinct CDR3 sequences, approximately 32% seen once. V was cut by 1 base and J by 4 bases, with 10 bases left in between. The CDR3 runs to 15 residues. Points on this clonotype: Its antigen is not identified.

The receptor was derived from a human donor in good health (CMV status not recorded). Some clones in this sample may be carry-over from other donors' samples. The genes are TRBV12-3 or TRBV12-4 and TRBJ2-2; D remains ambiguous. The specimen comprised cultured CD8+ T cells from PBMCs, sampled from culture after CMV antigen stimulation. Written as DNA, the CDR3 is TGTGCCAGCAGTTTAGGGTTAGGGCCCACCGGGGAGCTGTTTTTT. Translation gives CASSLGLGPTGELFF.